This entry describes one TCR beta chain. Its antigen remains unknown. The CDR3 is 15 amino acids. Germline V gene sequence: CDR1 LNHNV, CDR2 YYDKDF (reference sequence). V lost 0 bases, J lost 6 bases, and 12 bases lay in between. Profiling relied on immunoSEQ multiplex PCR, and the TCRdb table lists in-frame clones only, not all of them. This table has some 76,000 clones, 82% appearing once. This sample was taken from a study of radiation and T cells in renal cell carcinoma. The wider study: Nephrectomy followed 15 Gy stereotactic body radiation by 4 weeks.

Study observations and caveats: In blood, top tumor clones expanded by 2 weeks, shrinking by 4. Baseline intratumoral clonotype presence is unknown without pretreatment biopsies.

The time point was: blood 2 weeks post-SBRT. Sample treatment: 15 Gy SBRT to primary tumor, nephrectomy 4 weeks later. Clear cell pathology was present in this patient's renal cell carcinoma. The source is a man in his sixties with renal cell carcinoma. The gene calls are TRBV15 and TRBJ1-5, with a tentative D call TRBD1 (5 bases). The sample in question was blood, obtained from a patient whose treatment included radiotherapy and nephrectomy. This CDR3 reads CATSREEQDGQPQHF. CDR3 coding DNA: TGTGCCACCAGCAGAGAAGAACAGGATGGTCAGCCCCAGCATTTT. The full variable domain, rest sourced from reference TRBV15 and TRBJ1-5, is DAMVIQNPRYQVTQFGKPVTLSCSQTLNHNVMYWYQQKSSQAPKLLFHYYDKDFNNEADTPDNFQSRRPNTSFCFLDIRSPGLGDTAMYLCATSREEQDGQPQHFGDGTRLSIL.